This entry describes one T cell receptor (beta chain). Its matching antigen is unknown. The PCR made use of 60 Vbeta and 13 Jbeta primers. The protocol was immunoSEQ multiplex PCR, while the TCRdb copy is restricted to in-frame clones and leaves out a portion. The table lists 150,000 to 200,000 clones, around 82% of them singletons. This cohort consisted of healthy bone marrow donors. CDR1 and CDR2 from the germline V gene are MNHNS and SASEGT. This CDR3 spans 13 amino acids. V lost 6 bases and J lost 6; bases outside the gene matches: 6. The data stem from a study of cytomegalovirus exposure and HLA in healthy donors. Study-wide results and limits: The study had only CMV serostatus as immune exposure information. Accurate prediction of HLA-A and HLA-B alleles (for most subjects) was reportedly achieved from TCR beta sequences. In a later analysis, at a false discovery rate of 0.05, 15,000 to 20,000 TCR beta sequences were associated with HLA alleles.

V usage is TRBV6-1 and J usage is TRBJ2-3; 7 positions match TRBD1. This TCR was sampled from a boy between 10 and 17 years old in good health and CMV-seronegative. Source material: PBMCs. Here the CDR3 reads CASRAGGLDTQYF. In DNA, the CDR3 is TGTGCCAGCAGGGCAGGGGGTCTGGATACGCAGTATTTT.